This T cell receptor beta chain originates from a study of shared clonotypes between healthy human individuals. For the study at large: CD4 naive and CD4 memory each took three plates per donor, while CD8 naive took two and CD8 memory one. Study-wide findings and caveats: Non-shared clonotypes showed lower generation probabilities than clonotypes common to all four donors.

Per the germline V gene, CDR1 is ENHRY and CDR2 is SYGVKD. V lost 4 bases, J lost 8 bases, and 12 bases lay in between. This CDR3 is 13 amino acids long. Among the donors, all were Caucasian adults who lived in Nashville, Tennessee. Note on this clone: The antigen is not known.

The table came from immunoSEQ multiplex PCR; TCRdb's copy has only in-frame clones and leaves some out. The sample records about 980,000 clones, more than 75% being singletons. Sequencing was done on a sample of memory CD4+ T cells sorted from blood. Sample subset: CD45RA-negative fraction. The chain recombines TRBV10-3 with TRBJ2-1; D not certain. This TCR was recovered from a young man in good health. The CDR3 loop is CAISGGSEYEQFF. The DNA of the CDR3 is TGTGCCATCAGTGGGGGATCGGAATATGAGCAGTTCTTC.